This TCR beta chain was retrieved from a study of T cells in Graves' hyperthyroidism and ophthalmopathy. General study points: Ophthalmopathy, as predicted by the model, came a median 6.5 months after the prediction.

This CDR3 spans 14 amino acids. Per germline, CDR1 MNHNY and CDR2 SVGAGI (reference sequence). Trimming shortened V by 6 bases and J by 4 bases, and 13 bases separated the two germline ends. This clonotype has only a few counts. No antigen is known for it. TCR beta CDR3 regions were amplified from RNA transcripts. The HTBI primer set was used in a first-round RT-PCR of the TCR CDR3. Via MiXCR, TCRdb re-called the multiplex PCR reads, giving one row per CDR3 protein. The sample has approximately 560,000 distinct CDR3 sequences, more than 45% seen once. This clonotype was sampled from a woman aged 18-29 years with Graves' hyperthyroidism. The sequenced sample consisted of peripheral blood or thyroid tissue (not recorded which). The chain is built from TRBV6-6 and TRBJ1-5; no definite D call. The CDR3 coding sequence is TGTGCCAGCAGCCGGGCCGAATATAATCAGCCCCAGCATTTT. Translated, it gives CASSRAEYNQPQHF.